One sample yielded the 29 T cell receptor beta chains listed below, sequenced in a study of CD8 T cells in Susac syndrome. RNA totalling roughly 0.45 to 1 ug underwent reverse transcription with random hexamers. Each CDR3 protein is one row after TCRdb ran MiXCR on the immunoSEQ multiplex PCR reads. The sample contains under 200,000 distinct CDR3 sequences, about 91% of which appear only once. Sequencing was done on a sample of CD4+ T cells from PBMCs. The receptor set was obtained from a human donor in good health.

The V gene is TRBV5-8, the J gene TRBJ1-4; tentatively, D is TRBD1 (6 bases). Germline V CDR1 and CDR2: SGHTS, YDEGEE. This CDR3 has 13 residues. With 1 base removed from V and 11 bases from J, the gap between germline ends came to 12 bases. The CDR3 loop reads CASSLPVQGKLFF. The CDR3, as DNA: TGTGCCAGCAGCTTGCCAGTACAGGGTAAACTGTTTTTT.

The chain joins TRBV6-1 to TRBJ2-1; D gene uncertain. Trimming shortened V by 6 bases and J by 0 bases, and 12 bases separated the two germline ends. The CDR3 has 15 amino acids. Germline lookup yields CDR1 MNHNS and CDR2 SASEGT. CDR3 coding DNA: TGTGCCAGCAGCGTCGCCGGCTTCTCCTACAATGAGCAGTTCTTC. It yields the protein CASSVAGFSYNEQFF.

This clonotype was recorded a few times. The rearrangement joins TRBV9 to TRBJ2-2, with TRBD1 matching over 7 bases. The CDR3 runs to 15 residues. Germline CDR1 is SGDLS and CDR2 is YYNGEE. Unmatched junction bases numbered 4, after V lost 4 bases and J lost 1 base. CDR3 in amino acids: CASSPRTGNTGELFF. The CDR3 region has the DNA TGTGCCAGCAGCCCGCGGACAGGGAACACCGGGGAGCTGTTTTTT.

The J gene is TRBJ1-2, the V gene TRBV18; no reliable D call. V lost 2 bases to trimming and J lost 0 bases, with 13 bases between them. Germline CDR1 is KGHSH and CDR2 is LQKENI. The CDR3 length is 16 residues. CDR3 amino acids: CASSPSSWAANYGYTF. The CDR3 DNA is TGTGCCAGCTCACCATCTTCTTGGGCAGCTAACTATGGCTACACCTTC. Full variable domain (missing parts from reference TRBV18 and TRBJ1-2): NAGVMQNPRHLVRRRGQEARLRCSPMKGHSHVYWYRQLPEEGLKFMVYLQKENIIDESGMPKERFSAEFPKEGPSILRIQQVVRGDSAAYFCASSPSSWAANYGYTFGSGTRLTVV.

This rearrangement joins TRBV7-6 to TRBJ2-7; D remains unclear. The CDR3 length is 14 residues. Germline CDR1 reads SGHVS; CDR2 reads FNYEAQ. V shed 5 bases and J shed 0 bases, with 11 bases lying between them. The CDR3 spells CASSRTDSSYEQYF. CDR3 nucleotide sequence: TGTGCCAGCAGCCGGACGGATAGCTCCTACGAGCAGTACTTC.

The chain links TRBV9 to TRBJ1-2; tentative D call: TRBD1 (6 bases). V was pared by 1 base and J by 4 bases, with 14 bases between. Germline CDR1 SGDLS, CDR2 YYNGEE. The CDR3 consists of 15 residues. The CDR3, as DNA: TGTGCCAGCAGCGTATCGGGGGGGCATGGCTATGGCTACACCTTC. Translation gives CASSVSGGHGYGYTF.

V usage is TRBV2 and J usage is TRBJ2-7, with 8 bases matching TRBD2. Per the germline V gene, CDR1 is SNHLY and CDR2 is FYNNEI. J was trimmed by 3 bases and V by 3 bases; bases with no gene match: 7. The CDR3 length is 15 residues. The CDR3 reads CASSDRSSGNYEQYF. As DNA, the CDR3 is TGTGCCAGCAGTGATCGGAGTAGCGGGAACTACGAGCAGTACTTC.

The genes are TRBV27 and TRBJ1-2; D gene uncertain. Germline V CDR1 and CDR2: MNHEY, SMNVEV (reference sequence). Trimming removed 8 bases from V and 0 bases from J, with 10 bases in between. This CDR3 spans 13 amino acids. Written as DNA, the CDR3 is TGTGCCAGCTATTCGGGTTCTAACTATGGCTACACCTTC. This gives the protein CASYSGSNYGYTF.

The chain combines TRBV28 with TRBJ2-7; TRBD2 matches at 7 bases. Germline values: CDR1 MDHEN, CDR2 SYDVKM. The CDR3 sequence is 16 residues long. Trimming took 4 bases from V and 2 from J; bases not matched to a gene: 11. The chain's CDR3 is CASSSVSSGPAYEQYF. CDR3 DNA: TGTGCCAGCAGTTCCGTTAGTAGCGGGCCTGCCTACGAGCAGTACTTC. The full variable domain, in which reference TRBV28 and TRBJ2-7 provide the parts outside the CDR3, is DVKVTQSSRYLVKRTGEKVFLECVQDMDHENMFWYRQDPGLGLRLIYFSYDVKMKEKGDIPEGYSVSREKKERFSLILESASTNQTSMYLCASSSVSSGPAYEQYFGPGTRLTVT.

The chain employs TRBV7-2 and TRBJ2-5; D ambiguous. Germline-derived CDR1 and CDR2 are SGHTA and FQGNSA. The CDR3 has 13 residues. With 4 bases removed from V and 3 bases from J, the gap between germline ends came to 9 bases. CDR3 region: CASSSRSEETQYF. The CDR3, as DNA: TGTGCCAGCAGCTCCCGTTCAGAAGAGACCCAGTACTTC.

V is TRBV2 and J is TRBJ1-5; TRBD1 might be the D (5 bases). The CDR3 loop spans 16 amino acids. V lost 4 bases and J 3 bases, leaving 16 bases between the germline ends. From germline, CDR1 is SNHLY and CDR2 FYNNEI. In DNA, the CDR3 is TGTGCCAGCAGTGGGGACGGGGCTCCCTCCAATCAGCCCCAGCATTTT. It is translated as CASSGDGAPSNQPQHF.

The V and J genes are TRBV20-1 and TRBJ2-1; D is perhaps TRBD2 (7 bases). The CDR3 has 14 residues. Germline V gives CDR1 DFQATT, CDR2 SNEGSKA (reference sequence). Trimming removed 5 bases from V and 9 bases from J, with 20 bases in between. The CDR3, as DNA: TGCAGTGCTCTCGAGAGGGGGGGGTGGAGTGAGCAGTTCTTC. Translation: CSALERGGWSEQFF.

CDR3 in amino acids: CASSLGGTRAYNEQFF. The CDR3 nucleotides read TGTGCCAGCAGCTTAGGAGGGACTCGGGCGTACAATGAGCAGTTCTTC. The chain recombines TRBV7-9 with TRBJ2-1, with D possibly being TRBD2 (6 bases). The germline CDR1 and CDR2 sequences are SEHNR and FQNEAQ (reference sequence). This CDR3 region has 16 residues. The V gene lost 1 base and the J gene lost 4 bases, with 14 bases spanning the gap.

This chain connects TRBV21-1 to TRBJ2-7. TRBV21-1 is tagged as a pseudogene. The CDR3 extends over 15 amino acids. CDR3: CASSKGQVVVYEQYF. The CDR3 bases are TGTGCCAGCAGCAAAGGGCAGGTAGTTGTCTACGAGCAGTACTTC.

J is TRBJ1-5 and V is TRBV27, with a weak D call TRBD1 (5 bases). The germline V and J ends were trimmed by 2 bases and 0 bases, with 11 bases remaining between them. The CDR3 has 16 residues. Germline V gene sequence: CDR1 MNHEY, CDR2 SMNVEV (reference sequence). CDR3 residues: CASSLTGTDSNQPQHF. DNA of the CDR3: TGTGCCAGCAGTTTAACCGGGACGGATAGCAATCAGCCCCAGCATTTT.

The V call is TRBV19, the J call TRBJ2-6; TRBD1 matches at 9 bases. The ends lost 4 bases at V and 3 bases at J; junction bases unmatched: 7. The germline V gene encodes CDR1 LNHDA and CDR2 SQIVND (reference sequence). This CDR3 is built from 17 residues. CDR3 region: CASSNRDRDDGANVLTF. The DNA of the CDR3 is TGTGCCAGTAGTAACCGGGACAGGGATGATGGGGCCAACGTCCTGACTTTC.

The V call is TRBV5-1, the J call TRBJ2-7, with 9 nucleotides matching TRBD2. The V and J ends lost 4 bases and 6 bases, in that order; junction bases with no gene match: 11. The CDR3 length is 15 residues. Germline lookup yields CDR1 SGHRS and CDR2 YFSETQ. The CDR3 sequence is CASSPLGREGLEQYF. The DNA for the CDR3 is TGCGCCAGCAGCCCCTTGGGGCGGGAGGGTCTCGAGCAGTACTTC.

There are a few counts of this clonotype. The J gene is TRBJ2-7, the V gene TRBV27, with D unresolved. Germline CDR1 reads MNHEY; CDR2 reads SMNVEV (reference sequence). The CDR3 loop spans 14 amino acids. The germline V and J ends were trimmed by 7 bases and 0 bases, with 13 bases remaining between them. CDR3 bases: TGTGCCAGCACCCGGACGGCGAGCTCCTACGAGCAGTACTTC. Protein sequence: CASTRTASSYEQYF.

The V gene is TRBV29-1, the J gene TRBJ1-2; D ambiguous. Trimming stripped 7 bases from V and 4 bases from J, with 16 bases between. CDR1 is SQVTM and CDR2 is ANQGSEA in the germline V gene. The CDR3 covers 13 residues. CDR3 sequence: CSAKSLSSYGYTF. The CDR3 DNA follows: TGCAGCGCTAAAAGCCTGAGTTCCTATGGCTACACCTTC.

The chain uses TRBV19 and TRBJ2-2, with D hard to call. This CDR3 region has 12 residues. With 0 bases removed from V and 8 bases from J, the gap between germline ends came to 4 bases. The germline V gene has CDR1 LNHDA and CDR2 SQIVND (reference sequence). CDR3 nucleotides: TGTGCCAGTAGTATAGAGTTGGGGGAGCTGTTTTTT. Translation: CASSIELGELFF.

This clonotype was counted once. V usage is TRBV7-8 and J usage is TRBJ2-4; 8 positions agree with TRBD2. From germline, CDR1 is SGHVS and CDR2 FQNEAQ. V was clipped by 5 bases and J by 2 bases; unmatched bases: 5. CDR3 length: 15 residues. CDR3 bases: TGTGCCAGCAGCGCAAGCGGGAGTACCAAAAACATTCAGTACTTC. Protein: CASSASGSTKNIQYF.

CDR3 nucleotides: TGCAGTGCTCAGACTCCCCCCGCTAATGAAAAACTGTTTTTT. This gives the protein CSAQTPPANEKLFF. This chain connects TRBV20-1 to TRBJ1-4; D call uncertain. Germline CDR1 DFQATT, CDR2 SNEGSKA (reference sequence). The CDR3 totals 14 residues. The V end was cut by 5 bases, the J end by 3 bases, with 13 bases between.

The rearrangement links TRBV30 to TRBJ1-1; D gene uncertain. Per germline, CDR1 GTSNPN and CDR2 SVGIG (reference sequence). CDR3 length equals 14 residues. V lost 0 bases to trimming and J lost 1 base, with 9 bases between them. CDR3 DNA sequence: TGTGCCTGGAGTGTATATGGCCGGAACACTGAAGCTTTCTTT. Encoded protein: CAWSVYGRNTEAFF.

The CDR3 nucleotides are TGTGCCAGCAGCCCGACTGACAGGGACAATCAGCCCCAGCATTTT. Translating it yields CASSPTDRDNQPQHF. The genes are TRBV6-2 or TRBV6-3 and TRBJ1-5; the match to TRBD1 covers 7 bases. Per the germline V gene, CDR1 is MNHEY and CDR2 is SVGEGT. The CDR3 is 15 amino acids. With V trimmed by 6 bases and J by 3 bases, 8 bases remained unmatched.

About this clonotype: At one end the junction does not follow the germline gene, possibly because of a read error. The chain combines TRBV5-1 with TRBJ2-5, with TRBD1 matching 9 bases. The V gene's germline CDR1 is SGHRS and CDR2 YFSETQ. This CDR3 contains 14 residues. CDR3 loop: CASSLGQGQETQYF. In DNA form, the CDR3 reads TGTGCCAGCAGCTTGGGACAGGGTCAAGAGACCCAGTACTTC.

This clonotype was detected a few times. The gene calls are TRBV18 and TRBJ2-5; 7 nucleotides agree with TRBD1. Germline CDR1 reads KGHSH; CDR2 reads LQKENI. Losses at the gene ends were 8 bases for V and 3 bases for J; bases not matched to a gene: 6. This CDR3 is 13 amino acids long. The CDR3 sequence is CASSPDREETQYF. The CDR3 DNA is TGTGCCAGCAGTCCCGACAGGGAAGAGACCCAGTACTTC.

The CDR3 protein is CASSYSNPGAGGPGEQFF. For the CDR3, the DNA is TGTGCCAGCAGTTACTCAAACCCCGGGGCGGGGGGCCCGGGGGAGCAGTTCTTC. The chain has TRBV6-2 or TRBV6-3 and TRBJ2-1; 8 nucleotides agree with TRBD2. Germline CDR1 MNHEY, CDR2 SVGEGT. This CDR3 has 18 residues. V gave up 0 bases and J gave up 10 bases; unmatched junction bases: 17.

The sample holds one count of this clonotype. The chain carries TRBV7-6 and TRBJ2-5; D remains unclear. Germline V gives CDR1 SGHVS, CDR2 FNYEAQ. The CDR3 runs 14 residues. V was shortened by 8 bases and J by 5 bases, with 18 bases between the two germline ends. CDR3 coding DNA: TGTGCCAGCGCCCGCAAGGACCGAGTCGAGACCCAGTACTTC. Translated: CASARKDRVETQYF.

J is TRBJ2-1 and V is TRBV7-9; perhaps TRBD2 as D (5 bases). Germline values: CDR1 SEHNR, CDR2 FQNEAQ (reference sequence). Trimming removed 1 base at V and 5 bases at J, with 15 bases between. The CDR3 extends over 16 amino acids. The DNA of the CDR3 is TGTGCCAGCAGCTTAGAACGCGTCGGGGAAAACAATGAGCAGTTCTTC. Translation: CASSLERVGENNEQFF.